Below are 16 T cell receptor beta chains sequenced from a single sample in a study of PD-1 blockade in classical Hodgkin lymphoma. Every patient had relapsed following autologous stem cell transplantation, and cohorts differed in brentuximab vedotin exposure. The assay was immunoSEQ multiplex PCR, and TCRdb's table has in-frame clones only and misses some. The profile shows fewer than 80,000 clones, 70% to 80% of them singletons. The sample in question was peripheral blood mononuclear cells (PBMCs), obtained before the second cycle of nivolumab. These receptors were collected from a human donor with classical Hodgkin lymphoma.

This chain connects TRBV7-2 to TRBJ1-1; TRBD1 matches at 9 bases. The CDR3 is 14 amino acids. Germline lookup yields CDR1 SGHTA and CDR2 FQGNSA. J gave up 6 bases and V 5 bases, and 7 bases lay outside the gene matches. The CDR3 spells CASSEGTGTPEAFF. CDR3 DNA sequence: TGTGCCAGCAGCGAGGGGACAGGGACGCCTGAAGCTTTCTTT.

Note on this clone: The sample carries other DNA sequences with the same CDR3. The CDR3 is CASSRTGENTGELFF. The CDR3 region has the DNA TGTGCCAGTAGTAGGACGGGGGAGAACACCGGGGAGCTGTTTTTT. The J gene is TRBJ2-2, the V gene TRBV19, with a possible D match to TRBD2 (6 bases). This CDR3 has 15 amino acids. Trimming cost V 4 bases and J 1 base, with 10 bases left between them. CDR1 and CDR2 from the germline V gene are LNHDA and SQIVND (reference sequence).

In DNA, the CDR3 is TGTGCCAGCAGCGTGGTAGCGGGAGGACACAATGAGCAGTTCTTC. Translated: CASSVVAGGHNEQFF. The genes are TRBV9 and TRBJ2-1, with TRBD2 matching 10 bases. The germline gives CDR1 SGDLS, CDR2 YYNGEE. V lost 2 bases, J lost 5 bases, and 4 bases stayed unmatched. The CDR3 is made up of 15 amino acids.

The gene calls are TRBV27 and TRBJ2-7; possibly TRBD1 for D (6 bases). CDR1 is MNHEY, CDR2 SMNVEV, per germline (reference sequence). V was trimmed by 6 bases and J by 2 bases, leaving 14 bases between them. This CDR3 is built from 14 residues. The CDR3 sequence: CASRPTRGTYEQYF. Here the CDR3 DNA reads TGTGCCAGCAGACCCACCAGGGGAACCTACGAGCAGTACTTC.

The chain has TRBV7-6 and TRBJ1-2; TRBD1 aligns across 10 bases. Germline CDR1 reads SGHVS; CDR2 reads FNYEAQ. V trimming: 5 bases; J trimming: 5 bases; junction bases outside the gene matches: 8. The CDR3 length is 15 residues. CDR3 sequence: CASSQGQGIHYGYTF. CDR3 DNA: TGTGCCAGCAGCCAGGGACAGGGGATTCATTATGGCTACACCTTC. The variable domain in full, completed from reference TRBV7-6 and TRBJ1-2, reads GAGVSQSPRYKVTKRGQDVALRCDPISGHVSLYWYRQALGQGPEFLTYFNYEAQQDKSGLPNDRFSAERPEGSISTLTIQRTEQRDSAMYRCASSQGQGIHYGYTFGSGTRLTVV.

The V and J genes are TRBV7-2 and TRBJ2-1, with 8 bases aligning to TRBD2. J gave up 0 bases and V 0 bases, and 7 bases lay outside the gene matches. Germline V gene lookup returns CDR1 SGHTA and CDR2 FQGNSA. The CDR3 sequence is 18 residues long. The chain's CDR3 is CASSLASGTGGSYNEQFF. CDR3 nucleotides: TGTGCCAGCAGCTTAGCTAGCGGGACCGGAGGCTCCTACAATGAGCAGTTCTTC. Full variable domain (missing parts from reference TRBV7-2 and TRBJ2-1): GAGVSQSPSNKVTEKGKDVELRCDPISGHTALYWYRQSLGQGLEFLIYFQGNSAPDKSGLPSDRFSAERTGGSVSTLTIQRTQQEDSAVYLCASSLASGTGGSYNEQFFGPGTRLTVL.

This clone has a single count. This sequence joins TRBV5-5 and TRBJ1-1; TRBD1 might be the D (5 bases). The germline V gene encodes CDR1 SGHKS and CDR2 YYEKEE (reference sequence). V lost 5 bases and J lost 2, with 13 bases in between. There are 14 residues in the CDR3. The CDR3: CASRPAGDNTEAFF. Written as DNA, the CDR3 is TGTGCCAGCAGACCAGCGGGGGATAACACTGAAGCTTTCTTT. Supplemented by reference TRBV5-5 and TRBJ1-1, the full variable domain reads DAGVTQSPTHLIKTRGQQVTLRCSPISGHKSVSWYQQVLGQGPQFIFQYYEKEERGRGNFPDRFSARQFPNYSSELNVNALLLGDSALYLCASRPAGDNTEAFFGQGTRLTVV.

In this sample, this clone turned up a few times. This chain connects TRBV27 to TRBJ2-2; D possibly uses TRBD1 or TRBD2 (6 bases each). Trimming took 4 bases from V and 5 from J, leaving 11 bases between them. Looked up from germline, CDR1 is MNHEY and CDR2 is SMNVEV (reference sequence). CDR3 length: 14 amino acids. The CDR3 region has the DNA TGTGCCAGCAGTTGGGGGGCGCGAACCGGGGAGCTGTTTTTT. Translation: CASSWGARTGELFF.

V usage is TRBV5-3 and J usage is TRBJ2-1, with a weak D call TRBD1 (6 bases). TRBV5-3 is an open reading frame whose function is uncertain. This CDR3 contains 17 residues. V dropped 6 bases and J dropped 2 bases, with 21 bases sitting between them. This CDR3 is CARIQENRVWTYNEQFF. The DNA of the CDR3 is TGTGCCAGAATACAGGAGAACAGGGTTTGGACCTACAATGAGCAGTTCTTC.

The chain joins TRBV10-1 to TRBJ1-1, with 8 bases matching TRBD1. The CDR3 has 16 amino acids. CDR1 is WNHNN and CDR2 is SYGVQD in the germline V gene (reference sequence). V was clipped by 5 bases and J by 0 bases; unmatched bases: 8. CDR3 sequence reads: CASSLGQGRVNTEAFF. The CDR3 nucleotides are TGCGCCAGCAGTCTCGGACAGGGAAGGGTGAACACTGAAGCTTTCTTT.

On this clone: The sample holds other DNA sequences that translate to the same CDR3. This chain connects TRBV5-1 to TRBJ2-1; TRBD2 agrees at 10 bases. V lost 3 bases, J lost 0 bases, and 0 bases stayed unmatched. This CDR3 comprises 15 residues. Looked up from germline, CDR1 is SGHRS and CDR2 is YFSETQ. As DNA, the CDR3 is TGCGCCAGCAGCTCTAGCGGGAGCTCCTACAATGAGCAGTTCTTC. It yields the protein CASSSSGSSYNEQFF.

This chain connects TRBV30 to TRBJ2-6; D is unresolved. V lost 2 bases and J 4 bases, leaving 9 bases between the germline ends. CDR1 is GTSNPN, CDR2 SVGIG, per germline (reference sequence). CDR3 size: 14 residues. CDR3 bases: TGTGCCTGGAGTTCCGAGAGGGGGGCCAACGTCCTGACTTTC. Translation gives CAWSSERGANVLTF.

This clone was counted a few times. This chain links TRBV11-2 with TRBJ2-3; D is unresolved. Trimming stripped 0 bases from V and 2 bases from J, with 3 bases between. The V gene's germline CDR1 is SGHAT and CDR2 FQNNGV. The CDR3 sequence is 13 residues long. The CDR3 loop is CASSLETTDTQYF. DNA for the CDR3: TGTGCCAGCAGCTTAGAGACCACAGATACGCAGTATTTT.

The chain combines TRBV11-3 with TRBJ1-1; the D gene is possibly TRBD1 (5 bases). Germline CDR1 reads SGHNT; CDR2 reads YENEEA. V was pared by 5 bases and J by 4 bases, with 20 bases between. CDR3 length: 16 residues. This CDR3 reads CASSRYLGAGSTEAFF. In DNA, the CDR3 is TGTGCCAGCAGCCGCTATCTAGGGGCGGGGAGCACTGAAGCTTTCTTT.

The chain combines TRBV5-1 with TRBJ2-3; D not resolved. The V end lost 0 bases, the J end lost 4 bases, and 12 bases lay between the germline ends. Germline V lookup: CDR1 SGHRS, CDR2 YFSETQ. This CDR3 spans 15 amino acids. CDR3 nucleotides: TGCGCCAGCAGCTTGGTGGGGTTGAAAGCAGATACGCAGTATTTT. Translated: CASSLVGLKADTQYF. Full variable domain (remainder filled in from reference TRBV5-1 and TRBJ2-3): KAGVTQTPRYLIKTRGQQVTLSCSPISGHRSVSWYQQTPGQGLQFLFEYFSETQRNKGNFPGRFSGRQFSNSRSEMNVSTLELGDSALYLCASSLVGLKADTQYFGPGTRLTVL.

The rearrangement joins TRBV5-1 to TRBJ1-5, with D possibly matching TRBD1 (5 bases). CDR1 and CDR2 (germline): SGHRS, YFSETQ. This CDR3 contains 16 residues. Trimming took 0 bases from V and 8 from J, leaving 18 bases between them. This CDR3 reads CASSLGAGAVGEPQHF. CDR3 DNA: TGCGCCAGCAGCTTGGGGGCCGGGGCGGTGGGTGAGCCCCAGCATTTT. The full variable domain, its missing parts supplied by reference TRBV5-1 and TRBJ1-5, is KAGVTQTPRYLIKTRGQQVTLSCSPISGHRSVSWYQQTPGQGLQFLFEYFSETQRNKGNFPGRFSGRQFSNSRSEMNVSTLELGDSALYLCASSLGAGAVGEPQHFGDGTRLSIL.